A single sample gave rise to the 2 T cell receptor beta chains below, sequenced in a study of beta chain features in type 1 diabetes. Study results and limitations: When Type 1 diabetes patients were examined, their TCRB CDR3s proved moderately but significantly shorter in all four CD4+ subsets.

For these receptors, no antigen is known. The sequenced template was cDNA made from the entire isolated RNA. Sequencing used immunoSEQ multiplex PCR; TCRdb keeps in-frame clones, though not all of them. Here the sample spans nearly 350,000 clones, roughly 9% being singletons. Sequences were obtained from central memory CD4+ T cells from blood. The receptors shown here come from a man aged 25-45 years with type 1 diabetes.

The chain combines TRBV11-2 with TRBJ1-1, with TRBD1 matching 10 bases. The CDR3 spans 12 residues. The trim removed 4 bases at V and 11 bases at J, leaving 4 bases unmatched. Germline V gene data show CDR1 as SGHAT and CDR2 as FQNNGV. The CDR3 protein is CASSSGTGEAFF. In nucleotides, the CDR3 is TGTGCCAGCAGCTCCGGGACAGGGGAGGCTTTCTTT.

The chain is built from TRBV6-6 and TRBJ2-3; maybe TRBD1 (7 bases). V was trimmed by 7 bases and J by 2 bases, leaving 16 bases between them. Germline CDR1 and CDR2: MNHNY and SVGAGI (reference sequence). The CDR3 loop spans 15 amino acids. For the CDR3, the DNA is TGTGCCAGCATTCGGGCGGGACAGACCACAGATACGCAGTATTTT. This gives the protein CASIRAGQTTDTQYF.